Below, one TCR beta chain is given with its context. CDR3 size: 15 residues. Deletions cut 7 bases from V and 3 bases from J, with 18 bases between. Germline V gene sequence: CDR1 MNHNS, CDR2 SASEGT. Clones were sequenced by immunoSEQ multiplex PCR, and TCRdb holds only the in-frame ones, with some missing. Seen here are tens of thousands of clones, about 89% observed once, and the top ten hold 15% to 20%. The sample comes from a study of OX40 agonist ivuxolimab in advanced cancers. Study background: The patients received agonistic anti-OX40 (CD134) antibody ivuxolimab. Patients with hepatocellular carcinoma, melanoma, renal cell or head and neck cancer made up the dose-escalation patients. Roughly two fifths of patients had received prior checkpoint inhibitor therapy.

The clonotype was recovered from an adult with an advanced solid tumor such as melanoma, head and neck, liver or kidney cancer. Specimen: CD4+ or CD8+ T cells sorted from blood, collected in a trial of the OX40 agonist ivuxolimab. The rearrangement links TRBV6-1 to TRBJ1-1; a weak D match, TRBD1 (6 bases). CDR3 sequence reads: CASINTGFGYTEAFF. The CDR3 DNA is TGTGCCAGCATAAACACAGGGTTTGGGTACACTGAAGCTTTCTTT.